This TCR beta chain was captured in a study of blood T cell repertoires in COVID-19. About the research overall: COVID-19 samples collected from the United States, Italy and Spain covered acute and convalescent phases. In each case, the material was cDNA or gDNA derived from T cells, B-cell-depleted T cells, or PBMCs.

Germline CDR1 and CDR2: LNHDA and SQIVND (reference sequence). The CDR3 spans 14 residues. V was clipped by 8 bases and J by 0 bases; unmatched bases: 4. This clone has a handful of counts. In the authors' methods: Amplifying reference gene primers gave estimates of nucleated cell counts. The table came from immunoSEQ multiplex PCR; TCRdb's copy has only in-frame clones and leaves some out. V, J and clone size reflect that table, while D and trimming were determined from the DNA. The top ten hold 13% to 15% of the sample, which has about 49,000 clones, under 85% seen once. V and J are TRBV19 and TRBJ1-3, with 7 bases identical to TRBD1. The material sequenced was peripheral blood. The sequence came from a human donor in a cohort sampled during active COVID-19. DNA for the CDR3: TGTGCCAGTCCAGGGACAGTCTCTGGAAACACCATATATTTT. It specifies CASPGTVSGNTIYF.